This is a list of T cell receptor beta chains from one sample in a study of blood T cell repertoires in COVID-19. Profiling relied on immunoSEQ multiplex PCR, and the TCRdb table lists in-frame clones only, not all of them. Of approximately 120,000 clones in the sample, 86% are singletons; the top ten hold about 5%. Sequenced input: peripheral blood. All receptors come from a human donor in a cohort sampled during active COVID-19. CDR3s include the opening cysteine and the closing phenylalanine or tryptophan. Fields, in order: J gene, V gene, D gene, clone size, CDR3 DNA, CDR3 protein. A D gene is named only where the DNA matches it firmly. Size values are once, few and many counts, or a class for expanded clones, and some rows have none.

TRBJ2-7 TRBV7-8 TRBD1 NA TGTGCCAGCAGCCTTTTACCGGGACAGGGCATCCACGAGCAGTACTTC CASSLLPGQGIHEQYF
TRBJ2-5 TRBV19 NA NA TGTGCCAGTAGTATGCGAACATTCACTAAGAAAGAGACCCAGTACTTC CASSMRTFTKKETQYF
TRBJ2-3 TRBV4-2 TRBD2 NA TGTGCCAGCAGCCAGGGGACTAACGCTCCCCTAGGTGAAGGAGATACGCAGTATTTT CASSQGTNAPLGEGDTQYF
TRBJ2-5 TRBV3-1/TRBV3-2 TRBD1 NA TGTGCCAGCAGCCAACAGGGGGCAGGGGAGACCCAGTACTTC CASSQQGAGETQYF
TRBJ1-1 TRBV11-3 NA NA TGTGCCAGCAGCTTAGGGGGCCGCACTGAAGCTTTCTTT CASSLGGRTEAFF
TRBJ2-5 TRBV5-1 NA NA TGCGCCAGCAGACCCGATCAGGGGACCCAGTACTTC CASRPDQGTQYF
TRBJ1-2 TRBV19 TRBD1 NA TGTGCCAGTACAGACAGGGGGCCTATTGGCTACACCTTC CASTDRGPIGYTF
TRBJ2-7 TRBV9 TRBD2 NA TGTGCCAGCAGCGTAGGGGCGGGAGTAGGCAACGAGCAGTACTTC CASSVGAGVGNEQYF
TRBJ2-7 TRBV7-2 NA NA TGTGCCAGCAGCTTACGGAGCGAATTCGCCTACGAGCAGTACTTC CASSLRSEFAYEQYF
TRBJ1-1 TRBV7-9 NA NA TGTGCCAGCAGCCCCAGGGTGAACACTGAAGCTTTCTTT CASSPRVNTEAFF
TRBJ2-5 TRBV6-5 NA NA TGTGCCAGCAGCCCATCGTCCGGCGTACTAGCGACCCAGTACTTC CASSPSSGVLATQYF
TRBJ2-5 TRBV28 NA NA TGTGCCAGCAGCTCGACAGGAAAAGAGACCCAGTACTTC CASSSTGKETQYF
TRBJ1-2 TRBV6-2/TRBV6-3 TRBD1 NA TGTGCCAGCAGTTCCTGGACAGGGGGCCACTATGGCTACACCTTC CASSSWTGGHYGYTF
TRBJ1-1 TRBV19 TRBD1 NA TGTGCCAGTAGTATCGGGGGACAGGGGATAATCGCTGAAGCTTTCTTT CASSIGGQGIIAEAFF
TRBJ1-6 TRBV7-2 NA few TGTGCCAGCAGCCCGAATCCGAGCTCCTATAATTCACCCCTCCACTTT CASSPNPSSYNSPLHF
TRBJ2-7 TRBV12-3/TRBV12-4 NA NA TGTGCCAGCAAACTTGCGGGATCCTACGAGCAGTACTTC CASKLAGSYEQYF
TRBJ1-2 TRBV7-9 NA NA TGTGCCAGCAGCTTGGGTGCGAGCGGCTATGGCTACACCTTC CASSLGASGYGYTF
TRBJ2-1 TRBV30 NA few TGTGCCTGGAGTGTTGAACAGGGAGGGAATGAGCAGTTCTTC CAWSVEQGGNEQFF
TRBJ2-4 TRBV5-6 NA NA TGTGCCAGCAGCTTAGGACAGACCGTCCCCCAAAACATTCAGTACTTC CASSLGQTVPQNIQYF
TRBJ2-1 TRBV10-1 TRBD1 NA TGCGCCAGCAGTGAGGGGGACAGGGGAAACAATGAGCAGTTCTTC CASSEGDRGNNEQFF
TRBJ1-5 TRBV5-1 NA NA TGCGCCAGCAGCTTGGAAGGACAAACCAATCAGCCCCAGCATTTT CASSLEGQTNQPQHF
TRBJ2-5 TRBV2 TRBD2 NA TGTGCCAGCAGCAATTGGGGACTAGCGGGATCCCAAGAGACCCAGTACTTC CASSNWGLAGSQETQYF
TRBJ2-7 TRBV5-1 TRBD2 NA TGCGCCAGCAGCTCCAGACTAGCGGGAGGGACCTACGAGCAGTACTTC CASSSRLAGGTYEQYF
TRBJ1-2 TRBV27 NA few TGTGCCAGCAGTTCTGATGTGAGGGGCTACACCTTC CASSSDVRGYTF
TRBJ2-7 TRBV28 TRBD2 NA TGTGCCAGCAGACCGCCTAGCGGGAGCAGCGAGCAGTACTTC CASRPPSGSSEQYF
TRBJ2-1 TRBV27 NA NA TGTGCCAGCAGGGCTAGGATATCATCCTACAATGAGCAGTTCTTC CASRARISSYNEQFF
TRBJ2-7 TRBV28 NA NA TGTGCCAGCAGTAGGACAATAGCCTACGAGCAGTACTTC CASSRTIAYEQYF
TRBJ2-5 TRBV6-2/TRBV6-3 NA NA TGTGCCAGCAGTTACCCGGGTCAAGAGACCCAGTACTTC CASSYPGQETQYF
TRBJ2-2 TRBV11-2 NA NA TGTGCCAGCAGCTGGCAGGGCGCGAACACCGGGGAGCTGTTTTTT CASSWQGANTGELFF
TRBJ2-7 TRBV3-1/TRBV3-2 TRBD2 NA TGTGCCAGCAGCCAAGGCCAGCGGGGCTACGAGCAGTACTTC CASSQGQRGYEQYF
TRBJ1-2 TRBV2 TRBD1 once TGTGCCAGCAGTCCAGGACAGGGGTATGGCTACACCTTC CASSPGQGYGYTF
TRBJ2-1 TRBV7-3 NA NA TGTGCCAGCAGCTTAACGTTGGTAGCCTCCAATGAGCAGTTCTTC CASSLTLVASNEQFF
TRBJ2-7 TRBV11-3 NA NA TGTGCCAGCAGCTTAGATTCGGGACACTACGAGCAGTACTTC CASSLDSGHYEQYF
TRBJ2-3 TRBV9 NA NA TGTGCCAGCAGCGTAAGCCCGCCCTTTTACACAGATACGCAGTATTTT CASSVSPPFYTDTQYF
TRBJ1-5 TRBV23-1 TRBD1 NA TGCGCCAGCAGTCATCGTGGGTCAGGGGGATGCCAGCCCCAGCATTTT CASSHRGSGGCQPQHF
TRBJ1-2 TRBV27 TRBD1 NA TGTGCCAGCAGCCCTAGTACAGGGGCCAGCTATGGCTACACCTTC CASSPSTGASYGYTF
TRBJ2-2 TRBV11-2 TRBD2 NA TGTGCCAGCACTCTAGCGGGAGGGAGCCGCGGGGAGCTGTTTTTT CASTLAGGSRGELFF
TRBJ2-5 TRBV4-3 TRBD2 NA TGCGCCAGCAGCCCGGGACTAGGGGAAGGGACCCAGTACTTC CASSPGLGEGTQYF
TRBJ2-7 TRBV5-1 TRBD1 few TGCGCCAGCAGCTCGACAGGGGAAAGGAACGAGCAGTACTTC CASSSTGERNEQYF
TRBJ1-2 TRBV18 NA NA TGTGCCAGCTCGCTACTAGTGGTTACCACCCCGGGAGGGGGTCATGGCTACACCTTC CASSLLVVTTPGGGHGYTF
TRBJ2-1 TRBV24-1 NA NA TGTGCCACCAGTGATCGACGGGAAAGATTCTTC CATSDRRERFF
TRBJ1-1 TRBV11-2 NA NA TGTGCCAGCAGCTTCCCTGGGTCAGCTAGGAACACTGAAGCTTTCTTT CASSFPGSARNTEAFF
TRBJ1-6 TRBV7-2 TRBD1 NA TGTGCCAGCAGCGCCCGCGCGGCAGGGGGCTCCTATAATTCACCCCTCCACTTT CASSARAAGGSYNSPLHF
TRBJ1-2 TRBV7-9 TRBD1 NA TGTGCCAGCAGCTTAAAGGGGGCGCGGGGCTATGGCTACACCTTC CASSLKGARGYGYTF
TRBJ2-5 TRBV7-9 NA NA TGTGCCAGCAGCTTGGCCCGGACTACTCAAGAGACCCAGTACTTC CASSLARTTQETQYF
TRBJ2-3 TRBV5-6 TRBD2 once TGTGCCAGCAGCTCTACTATGGGACTAGCGGGAGGGTACACAGATACGCAGTATTTT CASSSTMGLAGGYTDTQYF
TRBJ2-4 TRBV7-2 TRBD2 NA TGTGCCAGCAGCTTAGCCGGGTTGGGACTAGCGGGTAGGGACATTCAGTACTTC CASSLAGLGLAGRDIQYF
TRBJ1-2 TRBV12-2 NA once TGTGCATCTCTCTTTTGGGACAGGGGGCTAGGGGGCTACACCTTC CASLFWDRGLGGYTF
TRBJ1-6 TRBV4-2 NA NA TGTGCCAGCAGCCCCGAGGACAGATATAATTCACCCCTCCACTTT CASSPEDRYNSPLHF